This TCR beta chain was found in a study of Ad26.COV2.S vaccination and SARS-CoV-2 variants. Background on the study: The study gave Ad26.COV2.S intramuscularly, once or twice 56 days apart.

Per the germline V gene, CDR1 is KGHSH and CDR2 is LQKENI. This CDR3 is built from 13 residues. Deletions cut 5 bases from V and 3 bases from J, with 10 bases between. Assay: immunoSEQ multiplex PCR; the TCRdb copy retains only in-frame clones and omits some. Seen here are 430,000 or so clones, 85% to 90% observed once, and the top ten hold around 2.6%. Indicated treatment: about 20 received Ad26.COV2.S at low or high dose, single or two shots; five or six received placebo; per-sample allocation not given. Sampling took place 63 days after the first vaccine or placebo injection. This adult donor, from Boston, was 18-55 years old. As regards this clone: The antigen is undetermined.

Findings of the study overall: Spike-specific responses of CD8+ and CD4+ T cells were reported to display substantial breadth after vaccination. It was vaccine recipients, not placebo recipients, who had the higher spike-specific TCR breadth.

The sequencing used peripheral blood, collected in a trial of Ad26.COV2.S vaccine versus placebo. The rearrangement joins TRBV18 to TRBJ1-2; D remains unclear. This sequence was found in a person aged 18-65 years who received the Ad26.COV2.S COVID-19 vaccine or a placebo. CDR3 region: CASSDGRYYGYTF. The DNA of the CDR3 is TGTGCCAGCTCAGACGGACGGTACTATGGCTACACCTTC.